This paragraph reports one TCR beta chain. The repertoire was sequenced with immunoSEQ multiplex PCR; TCRdb's copy has only in-frame clones and lacks some. The repertoire holds about 210,000 clones, approximately 90% seen once, with approximately 0.7% in the top ten. Germline values: CDR1 SGHAT, CDR2 FQNNGV. CDR3 length equals 13 residues. Trimming stripped 3 bases from V and 6 bases from J, with 8 bases between. The data belong to a study of blood T cell repertoires in COVID-19. This receptor was obtained from a man aged 35 to 55 with acute or convalescent COVID-19. The genes are TRBV11-2 and TRBJ2-2; possible D gene TRBD1, 5 bases. The sample was peripheral blood. CDR3 sequence reads: CASSFDRPGELFF. DNA for the CDR3: TGTGCCAGCAGCTTCGACAGACCCGGGGAGCTGTTTTTT.